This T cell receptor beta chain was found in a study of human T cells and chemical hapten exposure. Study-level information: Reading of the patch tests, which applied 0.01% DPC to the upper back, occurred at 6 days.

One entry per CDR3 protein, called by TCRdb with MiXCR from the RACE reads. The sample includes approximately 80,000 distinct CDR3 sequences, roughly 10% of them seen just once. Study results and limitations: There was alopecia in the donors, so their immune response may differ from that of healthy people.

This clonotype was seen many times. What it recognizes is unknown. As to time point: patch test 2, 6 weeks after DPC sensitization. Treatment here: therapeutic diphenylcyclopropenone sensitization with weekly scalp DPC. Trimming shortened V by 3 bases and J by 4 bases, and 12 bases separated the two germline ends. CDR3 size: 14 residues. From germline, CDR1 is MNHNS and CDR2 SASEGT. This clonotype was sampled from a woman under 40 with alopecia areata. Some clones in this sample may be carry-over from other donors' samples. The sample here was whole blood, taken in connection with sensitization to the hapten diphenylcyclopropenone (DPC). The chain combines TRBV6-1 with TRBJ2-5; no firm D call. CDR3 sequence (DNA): TGTGCCAGCAGTGACGGTATTGCCCGAGAGACCCAGTACTTC. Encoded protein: CASSDGIARETQYF.